Each of the 20 T cell receptor beta chains below was sequenced from the same sample in a study of T cell responses to AZD1222 COVID-19 vaccine. This table comes from immunoSEQ multiplex PCR, and its TCRdb copy is limited to in-frame clones, with some not included. The table has roughly 120,000 clones, roughly 91% seen once. Sequenced material: peripheral blood, taken on day 0 of AZD1222 vaccination. The receptor source for this set is an adult in good health.

The chain carries TRBV5-1 and TRBJ2-5; weak D call: TRBD2 (6 bases). Trimming took off 0 bases at V and 1 base at J, with 10 bases between the two ends. Germline-derived CDR1 and CDR2 are SGHRS and YFSETQ. The CDR3 length is 15 residues. In nucleotides, the CDR3 is TGCGCCAGCAGCTTGGTAAATAGCGGCCAAGAGACCCAGTACTTC. Translation gives CASSLVNSGQETQYF.

The V gene is TRBV5-1, the J gene TRBJ1-5; D is perhaps TRBD1 (5 bases). CDR3 length: 15 amino acids. Germline V gives CDR1 SGHRS, CDR2 YFSETQ. V was shortened by 2 bases and J by 3 bases, with 12 bases between the two germline ends. For the CDR3, the DNA is TGCGCCAGCAGCTTAGGTTCTGGGGCCAATCAGCCCCAGCATTTT. This sequence encodes CASSLGSGANQPQHF.

V is TRBV29-1 and J is TRBJ2-7; D is undetermined. There are 13 residues in the CDR3. Germline V gives CDR1 SQVTM, CDR2 ANQGSEA. The ends were cut back, 1 base at V and 7 bases at J, with 14 bases in the middle. Here the CDR3 DNA reads TGCAGCGTTGAAGTTCTATCTATCCGGGAGCAGTACTTC. Its protein product is CSVEVLSIREQYF.

This rearrangement joins TRBV5-4 to TRBJ2-7, with 9 nucleotides matching TRBD1. In germline, CDR1 is SGHNT, CDR2 YYREEE (reference sequence). Germline trimming cut 3 bases from V and 3 bases from J; bases unmatched to any gene: 7. The CDR3 totals 15 residues. CDR3 coding DNA: TGTGCCAGCAGCTCAAGAGACAGGGGGGGCTACGAGCAGTACTTC. Protein sequence: CASSSRDRGGYEQYF.

This sequence joins TRBV2 and TRBJ1-2, with 7 bases matching TRBD1. The CDR3 extends over 15 amino acids. V gave up 6 bases and J gave up 7 bases; unmatched junction bases: 14. Per germline, CDR1 SNHLY and CDR2 FYNNEI. The CDR3, as DNA: TGTGCCAGCAGCCCCGTAAATGAGGGGGCGGGTGGCTACACCTTC. Its translation is CASSPVNEGAGGYTF. The variable domain in full, completed from reference TRBV2 and TRBJ1-2, reads EPEVTQTPSHQVTQMGQEVILRCVPISNHLYFYWYRQILGQKVEFLVSFYNNEISEKSEIFDDQFSVERPDGSNFTLKIRSTKLEDSAMYFCASSPVNEGAGGYTFGSGTRLTVV.

DNA of the CDR3: TGTGCCAGCAGAGGAATAAACCGGGGCTACACCTTC. Its protein product is CASRGINRGYTF. The rearrangement uses TRBV12-3 or TRBV12-4 and TRBJ1-2; D is ambiguous. The CDR3 consists of 12 residues. V lost 6 bases, J lost 8 bases, and 13 bases lay in between.

The V gene is TRBV3-1 (or the pseudogene TRBV3-2), the J gene TRBJ1-2; 7 bases match TRBD1. Germline CDR1 LGHDT, CDR2 YNNKEL (reference sequence). Unmatched junction bases numbered 2, after V lost 3 bases and J lost 4 bases. The CDR3 is made up of 13 amino acids. The CDR3 DNA reads as TGTGCCAGCAGCCAGACAGGGTTCTATGGCTACACCTTC. This sequence encodes CASSQTGFYGYTF.

The V gene is TRBV30, the J gene TRBJ1-1; D ambiguous. In germline, CDR1 is GTSNPN, CDR2 SVGIG (reference sequence). CDR3 length: 14 residues. Deletions cut 2 bases from V and 0 bases from J, with 10 bases between. The DNA for the CDR3 is TGTGCCTGGAGTCCTATCAACATGAACACTGAAGCTTTCTTT. It codes for CAWSPINMNTEAFF.

Worth noting for this clone: In the same sample, other DNA sequences code for this CDR3. This sequence joins TRBV5-1 and TRBJ1-5; D perhaps matches TRBD1 (5 bases). The V end lost 4 bases, the J end lost 1 base, and 12 bases lay between the germline ends. The CDR3 has 15 residues. Looked up from germline, CDR1 is SGHRS and CDR2 is YFSETQ. The CDR3 here is CASSPGTGSNQPQHF. The CDR3 coding sequence is TGCGCCAGCAGCCCCGGGACGGGGAGCAATCAGCCCCAGCATTTT.

The rearrangement links TRBV5-1 to TRBJ2-3; no definite D call. The germline V gene encodes CDR1 SGHRS and CDR2 YFSETQ. The CDR3 runs 14 residues. V lost 0 bases and J 0 bases, leaving 5 bases between the germline ends. CDR3 in DNA: TGCGCCAGCAGCTTGGCCCGCAGCACAGATACGCAGTATTTT. Its protein is CASSLARSTDTQYF.

This clone came up once. The genes are TRBV4-2 and TRBJ1-2; perhaps TRBD1 as D (5 bases). The CDR3 sequence is 15 residues long. Looked up from germline, CDR1 is LGHNA and CDR2 is YNFKEQ. V was pared by 5 bases and J by 3 bases, with 16 bases between. CDR3 coding DNA: TGTGCCAGCAGCTCCCCCGGCAGGGTTGACTATGGCTACACCTTC. This codes for CASSSPGRVDYGYTF.

CDR3 DNA sequence: TGTGCCAGCAGCTTAGAAGGGACAGGGGCGGGCTACACCTTC. Translating gives CASSLEGTGAGYTF. The genes are TRBV13 and TRBJ1-2, with 10 bases identical to TRBD1. The V and J ends lost 1 base and 8 bases, in that order; junction bases with no gene match: 4. In germline, CDR1 is PRHDT, CDR2 FYEKMQ (reference sequence). The CDR3 sequence is 14 residues long.

V usage is TRBV5-5 and J usage is TRBJ1-2, with D unclear. Germline lookup yields CDR1 SGHKS and CDR2 YYEKEE (reference sequence). V dropped 2 bases and J dropped 8 bases, with 13 bases sitting between them. CDR3 length: 13 residues. CDR3 amino acids: CASSLGSHRGYTF. The CDR3 DNA is TGTGCCAGCAGCTTAGGCAGCCACCGGGGCTACACCTTC.

V usage is TRBV30 and J usage is TRBJ1-5; 9 bases match TRBD1. The CDR3 totals 16 residues. The ends lost 2 bases at V and 4 bases at J; junction bases unmatched: 9. Germline V gives CDR1 GTSNPN, CDR2 SVGIG (reference sequence). The CDR3 DNA reads as TGTGCCTGGAGTAGATTTTTGACAGGGGGAAATCAGCCCCAGCATTTT. It translates to CAWSRFLTGGNQPQHF.

V gene TRBV30 combines with J gene TRBJ2-3, with D maybe TRBD2 (6 bases). The CDR3 is 14 residues long. Trimming shortened V by 3 bases and J by 4 bases, and 14 bases separated the two germline ends. CDR1 and CDR2 (germline): GTSNPN, SVGIG (reference sequence). CDR3 DNA sequence: TGTGCCTGGAGCTGGGGAGGCGAATCAGATACGCAGTATTTT. Protein product: CAWSWGGESDTQYF.

The chain uses TRBV5-6 and TRBJ1-1; D call uncertain. The ends were cut back, 0 bases at V and 0 bases at J, with 12 bases in the middle. This CDR3 region has 16 residues. Germline V CDR1 and CDR2: SGHDT, YYEEEE. CDR3 sequence reads: CASSLEWLGMNTEAFF. The CDR3 coding sequence is TGTGCCAGCAGCTTGGAATGGCTGGGGATGAACACTGAAGCTTTCTTT.

V gene TRBV15 combines with J gene TRBJ2-7; no firm D call. Trimming took off 0 bases at V and 2 bases at J, with 11 bases between the two ends. The CDR3 totals 15 residues. Germline V gives CDR1 LNHNV, CDR2 YYDKDF (reference sequence). The CDR3 sequence is CATSRDLGETYEQYF. The DNA of the CDR3 is TGTGCCACCAGCAGAGATCTTGGGGAAACCTACGAGCAGTACTTC.

This chain uses TRBV6-5 with TRBJ2-5, with D tentatively TRBD2 (6 bases). Germline V gene lookup returns CDR1 MNHEY and CDR2 SVGAGI. The CDR3 spans 16 residues. Trimming pared 2 bases from V and 5 bases from J, leaving 18 bases between. DNA for the CDR3: TGTGCCAGCAGTTACAGGCGGGGCCCCCTCGGGGAGACCCAGTACTTC. This codes for CASSYRRGPLGETQYF.

The chain links TRBV6-5 to TRBJ2-7, with a possible D match to TRBD1 (6 bases). This CDR3 is 12 amino acids long. Trimming pared 4 bases from V and 5 bases from J, leaving 9 bases between. Germline loops: CDR1 MNHEY, CDR2 SVGAGI. The DNA for the CDR3 is TGTGCCAGCAGTTCGGACAGCGACGAGCAGTACTTC. Its protein product is CASSSDSDEQYF.

The rearrangement uses TRBV6-4 and TRBJ1-6; D perhaps matches TRBD1 (5 bases). CDR3 size: 13 residues. Germline V CDR1 and CDR2: MRHNA, SNTAGT. V lost 6 bases and J 10 bases, leaving 13 bases between the germline ends. The CDR3 is CASSPGPLSPLHF. The CDR3 nucleotides are TGTGCCAGCAGCCCGGGACCCCTATCACCCCTCCACTTT.